Each of the 11 T cell receptor beta chains below was sequenced from the same sample in a study of neurological immune-mediated disorders. TCRdb called the 5' RACE reads again in MiXCR, with one record for every CDR3 protein. The table records roughly 36,000 distinct CDR3 sequences, approximately 7% of them present only once. The specimen sequenced was CD4+ T cells from blood. The receptor source for this set is a man aged 50 or older in good health.

This clonotype has ten or more counts. V is TRBV20-1 and J is TRBJ2-4, with D possibly being TRBD1 or TRBD2 (5 bases each). The V end lost 3 bases, the J end lost 3 bases, and 15 bases lay between the germline ends. CDR3 size: 15 residues. Germline assignment: CDR1 DFQATT and CDR2 SNEGSKA (reference sequence). The CDR3, as DNA: TGCAGTGCTAGGCGTTCCGGGACCTTCAAAAACATTCAGTACTTC. It codes for CSARRSGTFKNIQYF.

This clonotype occurred a few times. V usage is TRBV5-1 and J usage is TRBJ2-1; tentatively, D is TRBD2 (6 bases). Germline V CDR1 and CDR2: SGHRS, YFSETQ. Trimming removed 4 bases from V and 3 bases from J, with 14 bases in between. The CDR3 extends over 15 amino acids. For the CDR3, the DNA is TGCGCCAGCAGCCGCGGGGACTCGGGCTACAATGAGCAGTTCTTC. Translated, it gives CASSRGDSGYNEQFF.

This clonotype was detected many times. The CDR3 bases are TGTGCCAGCTCACCAAGGACAGGGGGCACAGATACGCAGTATTTT. This encodes CASSPRTGGTDTQYF. The chain uses TRBV18 and TRBJ2-3; 9 positions agree with TRBD1. This CDR3 has 15 amino acids. Looked up from germline, CDR1 is KGHSH and CDR2 is LQKENI. V shed 2 bases and J 1 base; nucleotides not matched to a gene: 1.

This clonotype has at least ten counts. J is TRBJ2-7 and V is TRBV4-1, with 7 bases fitting TRBD2. V shed 3 bases and J 2 bases; nucleotides not matched to a gene: 10. The CDR3 extends over 16 amino acids. CDR1 MGHRA and CDR2 YSYEKL come from the germline V gene. DNA for the CDR3: TGCGCCAGCAGCCACTACGGACTAGATTCCCCCTACGAGCAGTACTTC. The encoded protein is CASSHYGLDSPYEQYF.

There are many counts of this clonotype. The CDR3 loop is CASSYSLIQDVGKLFF. The CDR3 DNA reads TGTGCCAGCAGTTACTCCCTAATACAGGACGTCGGAAAACTGTTTTTT. The chain is built from TRBV12-3 or TRBV12-4 and TRBJ1-4, with a possible D match to TRBD1 (5 bases). V lost 4 bases to trimming and J lost 10 bases, with 22 bases between them. The CDR3 length is 16 residues.

Ten or more counts support this clonotype. The CDR3 DNA reads TGCGCCAGCAGCCAAGATTGGCCAGCGGGATTCGCAGATACGCAGTATTTT. Encoded protein: CASSQDWPAGFADTQYF. The chain joins TRBV4-3 to TRBJ2-3; 7 bases align to TRBD2. Trimming removed 0 bases from V and 4 bases from J; junction bases left unmatched: 10. This CDR3 is built from 17 residues. Germline CDR1 reads LGHNA; CDR2 reads YSLEER.

The table lists this clonotype with many counts. This chain uses TRBV29-1 with TRBJ1-5; a possible D gene is TRBD1 (5 bases). Trimming stripped 4 bases from V and 4 bases from J, with 8 bases between. This CDR3 has 12 amino acids. Germline CDR1 and CDR2: SQVTM and ANQGSEA. DNA for the CDR3: TGCAGCGTTGGGACACCAAATCAGCCCCAGCATTTT. Protein product: CSVGTPNQPQHF.

Many counts were recorded for this clonotype. The chain uses TRBV7-2 and TRBJ2-7; TRBD1 aligns across 10 bases. Trimming took 6 bases from V and 5 from J; bases not matched to a gene: 7. The CDR3 runs to 14 residues. Germline assignment: CDR1 SGHTA and CDR2 FQGNSA. The CDR3 coding sequence is TGTGCCAGCAGTCTTCGACAGGGGGCCCACGAGCAGTACTTC. Translation gives CASSLRQGAHEQYF.

The V and J genes are TRBV28 and TRBJ2-5; weak D call: TRBD2 (5 bases). V lost 3 bases, J lost 4 bases, and 21 bases lay in between. Germline lookup yields CDR1 MDHEN and CDR2 SYDVKM. This CDR3 is built from 17 residues. CDR3 coding DNA: TGTGCCAGCAGTTTGGTCCCCGCTAAAACGACTACAGAGACCCAGTACTTC. Translation gives CASSLVPAKTTTETQYF. Looking up the rest from reference TRBV28 and TRBJ2-5 gives the full variable domain: DVKVTQSSRYLVKRTGEKVFLECVQDMDHENMFWYRQDPGLGLRLIYFSYDVKMKEKGDIPEGYSVSREKKERFSLILESASTNQTSMYLCASSLVPAKTTTETQYFGPGTRLLVL.

In this sample, this clonotype turned up many times. The chain is built from TRBV5-6 and TRBJ2-2; D gene unclear. The CDR3 covers 13 residues. V was cut by 4 bases and J by 4 bases, with 8 bases left in between. Germline CDR1 is SGHDT and CDR2 is YYEEEE. DNA for the CDR3: TGTGCCAGCAGCCTTAGGATCACCGGGGAGCTGTTTTTT. Its protein product is CASSLRITGELFF.

This clonotype showed up many times. CDR3 amino acids: CASSLPGLRGDTQYF. CDR3 nucleotide sequence: TGTGCCAGTAGTTTACCGGGCCTCCGTGGAGATACGCAGTATTTT. V gene TRBV19 combines with J gene TRBJ2-3; D call uncertain. V was cut by 5 bases and J by 5 bases, with 17 bases left in between. There are 15 residues in the CDR3. Germline V CDR1 and CDR2: LNHDA, SQIVND (reference sequence).